A single sample is the source of the 20 T cell receptor beta chains below, sequenced in a study of control samples from healthy donors and cancer patients. The table came from immunoSEQ multiplex PCR; TCRdb's copy has only in-frame clones and leaves some out. The sample holds around 130,000 clones, approximately 91% seen once. Input material: blood. Receptors were obtained from a man aged 50-60 years in good health.

The chain uses TRBV7-9 and TRBJ1-5, with D possibly matching TRBD1 (5 bases). The V end lost 4 bases, the J end lost 8 bases, and 15 bases lay between the germline ends. Per germline, CDR1 SEHNR and CDR2 FQNEAQ (reference sequence). The CDR3 extends over 14 amino acids. The CDR3 DNA is TGTGCCAGCAGCTCGCCCGGGGCCGAAAAGCCCCAGCATTTT. Translating gives CASSSPGAEKPQHF.

The V and J genes are TRBV3-1 (or the pseudogene TRBV3-2) and TRBJ2-2; the D call may be TRBD1 or TRBD2 (5 bases each). V was shortened by 4 bases and J by 5 bases, with 11 bases between the two germline ends. Per germline, CDR1 LGHDT and CDR2 YNNKEL (reference sequence). The CDR3 has 14 amino acids. The CDR3: CASSPGTGTGELFF. The CDR3 region has the DNA TGTGCCAGCAGCCCCGGGACGGGGACCGGGGAGCTGTTTTTT.

The genes are TRBV18 and TRBJ2-2; 10 bases are a match to TRBD2. Trimming at V came to 3 bases and at J to 2 bases, leaving 9 bases not matched to a gene. Germline loops: CDR1 KGHSH, CDR2 LQKENI. The CDR3 spans 18 residues. In DNA, the CDR3 is TGTGCCAGCTCACCCCAGGAGACTAGCGGGCACAACACCGGGGAGCTGTTTTTT. Protein product: CASSPQETSGHNTGELFF.

The gene calls are TRBV6-6 and TRBJ1-1, with TRBD1 identical over 8 bases. The CDR3 is made up of 13 amino acids. With 5 bases clipped from V and 5 bases from J, the junction kept 4 bases outside the gene matches. Germline V gene data show CDR1 as MNHNY and CDR2 as SVGAGI (reference sequence). The chain's CDR3 is CASSGDRITEAFF. As DNA, the CDR3 is TGTGCCAGCAGTGGGGACAGGATAACTGAAGCTTTCTTT.

The chain links TRBV28 to TRBJ1-2, with 7 positions matching TRBD1. CDR1 and CDR2 from the germline V gene are MDHEN and SYDVKM. V gave up 4 bases and J gave up 4 bases; unmatched junction bases: 6. The CDR3 spans 14 residues. The CDR3, as DNA: TGTGCCAGCAGTTCCGGACAGGAGAGCTATGGCTACACCTTC. Its translation is CASSSGQESYGYTF.

The V call is TRBV4-1, the J call TRBJ1-3; D is ambiguous. The V and J ends lost 1 base and 2 bases respectively, with 9 bases between them. The germline V gene encodes CDR1 MGHRA and CDR2 YSYEKL. The CDR3 runs 15 residues. CDR3 coding DNA: TGCGCCAGCAGCCAAGGTGCAATTCCTGGAAACACCATATATTTT. It specifies CASSQGAIPGNTIYF.

The gene calls are TRBV5-4 and TRBJ2-7; perhaps TRBD2 as D (6 bases). The CDR3 loop spans 14 amino acids. V gave up 0 bases and J gave up 3 bases, with 10 bases separating them. Germline values: CDR1 SGHNT, CDR2 YYREEE (reference sequence). The CDR3 loop reads CASSLGQGGYEQYF. In DNA form, the CDR3 reads TGTGCCAGCAGCTTGGGTCAGGGAGGCTACGAGCAGTACTTC.

V usage is TRBV7-8 and J usage is TRBJ1-5; no clear D gene. This CDR3 region has 14 residues. Trimming pared 0 bases from V and 0 bases from J, leaving 3 bases between. Germline CDR1 and CDR2: SGHVS and FQNEAQ. The CDR3 sequence is CASSLAISNQPQHF. The CDR3 region has the DNA TGTGCCAGCAGCTTAGCGATTAGCAATCAGCCCCAGCATTTT.

Here the CDR3 reads CASIRGGAAGNTIYF. CDR3 coding DNA: TGTGCCAGTATCCGAGGGGGGGCAGCTGGAAACACCATATATTTT. V is TRBV19 and J is TRBJ1-3, with D possibly matching TRBD1 (6 bases). Germline CDR1 and CDR2: LNHDA and SQIVND (reference sequence). This CDR3 contains 15 residues. V lost 7 bases, J lost 2 bases, and 15 bases lay in between.

The chain combines TRBV2 with TRBJ1-4; D is perhaps TRBD1 (6 bases). The V gene lost 3 bases and the J gene lost 4 bases, with 6 bases spanning the gap. Per germline, CDR1 SNHLY and CDR2 FYNNEI. This CDR3 is 13 amino acids long. The CDR3 DNA reads TGTGCCAGCAGTGAGGGACATAATGAAAAACTGTTTTTT. Translation gives CASSEGHNEKLFF.

The chain joins TRBV6-5 to TRBJ1-3, with 8 bases matching TRBD1. CDR1 and CDR2 (germline): MNHEY, SVGAGI. This CDR3 comprises 15 residues. After removal of 6 bases from V and 7 bases from J, the junction contained 11 bases not matched to a gene. The CDR3 coding sequence is TGTGCCAGCAGCCCCGGGACAGGTTTTGGGAACACCATATATTTT. This gives the protein CASSPGTGFGNTIYF.

CDR3 residues: CASSIDLGRSNYEQYF. In DNA, the CDR3 is TGTGCCAGTAGTATAGATCTTGGCAGGAGCAACTACGAGCAGTACTTC. This chain links TRBV19 with TRBJ2-7; D unresolved. CDR1 is LNHDA and CDR2 is SQIVND in the germline V gene (reference sequence). The CDR3 is 16 residues long. With 0 bases removed from V and 3 bases from J, the gap between germline ends came to 15 bases.

V gene TRBV28 combines with J gene TRBJ1-5; TRBD1 aligns across 8 bases. CDR1 and CDR2 (germline): MDHEN, SYDVKM. The J segment lost 6 bases and the V segment lost 3 bases, leaving 1 base of the junction unmatched. This CDR3 has 13 residues. Here the CDR3 DNA reads TGTGCCAGCAGTTTCACAGGGGGTCAGCCCCAGCATTTT. Its protein product is CASSFTGGQPQHF.

This rearrangement joins TRBV4-2 to TRBJ1-2; D remains ambiguous. Germline CDR1 is LGHNA and CDR2 is YNFKEQ. The CDR3 contains 14 residues. V gave up 1 base and J gave up 3 bases, with 9 bases separating them. This chain's CDR3 is CASSQAGSHYGYTF. CDR3 in DNA: TGTGCCAGCAGCCAAGCAGGTTCCCACTATGGCTACACCTTC.

This chain connects TRBV4-1 to TRBJ1-5, with D unclear. Germline lookup yields CDR1 MGHRA and CDR2 YSYEKL. Between the trimmed V and J ends, which lost 0 bases and 7 bases, there was a span of 13 bases. This CDR3 comprises 15 residues. The CDR3 nucleotides read TGCGCCAGCAGCCAAGAGAATCCAGGTGAACAGCCCCAGCATTTT. It specifies CASSQENPGEQPQHF.

The chain combines TRBV6-1 with TRBJ2-2, with D unresolved. V lost 2 bases and J lost 3, with 10 bases in between. Germline V gene data show CDR1 as MNHNS and CDR2 as SASEGT. The CDR3 is 15 amino acids. The CDR3 is CASSETSWDTGELFF. The CDR3 DNA reads TGTGCCAGCAGTGAAACGTCGTGGGACACCGGGGAGCTGTTTTTT.

This sequence joins TRBV11-2 and TRBJ2-3; weak D call: TRBD2 (6 bases). There are 14 residues in the CDR3. V lost 3 bases and J lost 10, with 17 bases in between. Germline CDR1 reads SGHAT; CDR2 reads FQNNGV. The CDR3 sequence is CASSFGGAKNAQYF. The CDR3 DNA reads TGTGCCAGCAGCTTTGGCGGGGCCAAAAATGCGCAGTATTTT. The complete variable domain, with remaining parts taken from reference TRBV11-2 and TRBJ2-3, reads EAGVAQSPRYKIIEKRQSVAFWCNPISGHATLYWYQQILGQGPKLLIQFQNNGVVDDSQLPKDRFSAERLKGVDSTLKIQPAKLEDSAVYLCASSFGGAKNAQYFGPGTRLTVL.

The chain links TRBV11-2 to TRBJ2-5; the D call may be TRBD1 or TRBD2 (5 bases each). The V end was cut by 5 bases, the J end by 5 bases, with 12 bases between. CDR3 size: 13 residues. Germline-derived CDR1 and CDR2 are SGHAT and FQNNGV. DNA of the CDR3: TGTGCCAGCAGCCCGGGACGCAGGGAGACCCAGTACTTC. Its protein product is CASSPGRRETQYF.

The genes are TRBV5-1 and TRBJ2-3; possible D gene TRBD2, 5 bases. The V end lost 3 bases, the J end lost 2 bases, and 22 bases lay between the germline ends. The CDR3 is 18 residues long. The germline gives CDR1 SGHRS, CDR2 YFSETQ. The CDR3 sequence is CASSSLGGRGDYTDTQYF. In DNA form, the CDR3 reads TGCGCCAGCAGCTCCCTCGGAGGTCGCGGCGACTACACAGATACGCAGTATTTT.

DNA for the CDR3: TGTGCCAGCAGTGATTTTACCTACGAGCAGTACTTC. Protein: CASSDFTYEQYF. V gene TRBV6-1 combines with J gene TRBJ2-7; D is unresolved. The CDR3 sequence is 12 residues long. Germline assignment: CDR1 MNHNS and CDR2 SASEGT. V lost 3 bases to trimming and J lost 2 bases, with 5 bases between them.